The source of this T cell receptor (beta chain) is a study of regulatory T cells in long-lasting Graves disease. Notes on the study in general: Graves' patients with persistent disease showed TCR diversity lower than patients newly diagnosed.

Arm-PCR of CDR3 regions and iRepertoire HTBI primers were used to build TCR beta libraries. MiXCR was run by TCRdb on the multiplex PCR reads, yielding one entry per CDR3 protein. Seen here are roughly 400,000 distinct CDR3 sequences, approximately 16% observed once, and the top ten hold under 9%. On this clonotype itself: Its specificity is unknown.

Germline V CDR1 and CDR2: SGHVS, FQNEAQ. Germline trimming cut 5 bases from V and 5 bases from J; bases unmatched to any gene: 13. The CDR3 length is 16 residues. Time point noted: newly diagnosed GD, antithyroid drugs for less than 3 months. PBMC-extracted RNA yielded the TCR library. These data also featured in a second study, about T cells in Graves' hyperthyroidism and ophthalmopathy. That work states: Ophthalmopathy was told apart from stable hyperthyroidism by a 13 V-J model.

The source material was peripheral blood mononuclear cells (PBMCs), sampled at new diagnosis, from a patient treated with antithyroid drugs. The clonotype comes from a woman in her forties with Graves disease. The chain links TRBV7-8 to TRBJ2-5, with TRBD1 matching over 8 bases. The CDR3 DNA sequence: TGTGCCAGCAGCCCCCGACGGACAGGGATTGAGGAGACCCAGTACTTC. It encodes CASSPRRTGIEETQYF.